This T cell receptor (beta chain) was obtained from a study of T cell responses to AZD1222 COVID-19 vaccine. Method: immunoSEQ multiplex PCR; TCRdb's copy keeps in-frame clones and lacks some. The sample consists of approximately 74,000 clones, approximately 90% of them appearing once. The trim removed 5 bases at V and 6 bases at J, leaving 10 bases unmatched. This CDR3 comprises 15 residues. Germline values: CDR1 SGHRS, CDR2 YFSETQ. As regards this clone: The antigen is undetermined.

Study-wide points: The donor group comprised mostly white British people and more females; the analysis possibly underestimated clonal diversity.

The material sequenced was peripheral blood, taken on day 0 of AZD1222 vaccination. The V and J genes are TRBV5-1 and TRBJ2-2, with 7 bases fitting TRBD2. The receptor's source is an adult in good health. The CDR3 here is CASSFATSSAGELFF. The CDR3 bases are TGCGCCAGCAGTTTCGCGACTAGCAGCGCCGGGGAGCTGTTTTTT.